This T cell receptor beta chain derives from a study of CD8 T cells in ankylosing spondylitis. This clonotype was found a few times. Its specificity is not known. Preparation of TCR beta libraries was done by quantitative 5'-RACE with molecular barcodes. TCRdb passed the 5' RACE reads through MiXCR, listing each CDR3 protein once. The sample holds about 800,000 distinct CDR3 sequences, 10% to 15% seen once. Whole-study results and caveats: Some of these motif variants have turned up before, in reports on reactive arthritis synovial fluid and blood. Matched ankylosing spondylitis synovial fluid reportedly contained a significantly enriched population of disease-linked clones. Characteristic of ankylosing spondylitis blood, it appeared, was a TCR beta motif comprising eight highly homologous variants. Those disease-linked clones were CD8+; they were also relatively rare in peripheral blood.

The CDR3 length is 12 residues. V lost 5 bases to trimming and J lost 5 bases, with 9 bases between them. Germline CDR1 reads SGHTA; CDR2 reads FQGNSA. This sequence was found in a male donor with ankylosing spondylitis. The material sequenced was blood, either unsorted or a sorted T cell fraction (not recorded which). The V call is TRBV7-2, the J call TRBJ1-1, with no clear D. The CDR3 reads CASSVDLTEAFF. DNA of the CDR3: TGTGCCAGCAGCGTCGACTTGACTGAAGCTTTCTTT.